What follows is one T cell receptor beta chain and its context. The sample originates from a study of CD8 T cells in Susac syndrome. The RNA input was about 0.5 to 1 ug, and it was reverse transcribed with random hexamers. TCR beta CDR3 was amplified by immunoSEQ covering 54 Vbeta and 13 Jbeta. From the immunoSEQ multiplex PCR reads, TCRdb called clonotypes with MiXCR, one entry per CDR3 protein. The data show hundreds of thousands of distinct CDR3 sequences, with approximately 81% seen just once and approximately 0.11% held by the top ten. Purification of the CD8+ and CD4+ T cells relied on negative isolation, and TEMRA cells underwent FACS enrichment. The CDR3 runs to 15 residues. Germline assignment: CDR1 MDHEN and CDR2 SYDVKM. V was cut by 7 bases and J by 6 bases, with 18 bases left in between.

This TCR was recovered from a human donor with multiple sclerosis. The chain uses TRBV28 and TRBJ1-4, with D uncertain. Source material: CD8+ T cells from PBMCs. CDR3 in amino acids: CASNDPSPDDEKLFF. CDR3 DNA: TGTGCCAGCAACGATCCCTCCCCGGACGATGAAAAACTGTTTTTT. The full variable domain, in which reference TRBV28 and TRBJ1-4 provide the parts outside the CDR3, is DVKVTQSSRYLVKRTGEKVFLECVQDMDHENMFWYRQDPGLGLRLIYFSYDVKMKEKGDIPEGYSVSREKKERFSLILESASTNQTSMYLCASNDPSPDDEKLFFGSGTQLSVL.